This TCR beta chain was captured by sequencing in a study of regulatory T cells in long-lasting Graves disease. Sequencing libraries for TCR beta were prepared with iRepertoire HTBI primers and Arm-PCR of CDR3 regions. Via MiXCR, TCRdb re-called the multiplex PCR reads, giving one row per CDR3 protein. The repertoire consists of fewer than 550,000 distinct CDR3 sequences, with about a fifth occurring once and the leading ten covering roughly 7.7%. CDR3 size: 16 residues. V was pared by 0 bases and J by 3 bases, with 13 bases between. Germline assignment: CDR1 SGHRS and CDR2 YFSETQ. Time point meaning: persistent/refractory GD, antithyroid drugs over 5 years with positive TRAb. RNA isolated from PBMCs was used to make the TCR library.

This TCR came from a female donor with Graves disease. The chain combines TRBV5-1 with TRBJ2-1; possibly TRBD2 for D (6 bases). The specimen comprised peripheral blood mononuclear cells (PBMCs), sampled when the disease was refractory, from a patient treated with antithyroid drugs. CDR3 sequence: CASSLGRGGNYNEQFF. DNA of the CDR3: TGCGCCAGCAGCTTGGGGAGGGGCGGGAACTACAATGAGCAGTTCTTC.